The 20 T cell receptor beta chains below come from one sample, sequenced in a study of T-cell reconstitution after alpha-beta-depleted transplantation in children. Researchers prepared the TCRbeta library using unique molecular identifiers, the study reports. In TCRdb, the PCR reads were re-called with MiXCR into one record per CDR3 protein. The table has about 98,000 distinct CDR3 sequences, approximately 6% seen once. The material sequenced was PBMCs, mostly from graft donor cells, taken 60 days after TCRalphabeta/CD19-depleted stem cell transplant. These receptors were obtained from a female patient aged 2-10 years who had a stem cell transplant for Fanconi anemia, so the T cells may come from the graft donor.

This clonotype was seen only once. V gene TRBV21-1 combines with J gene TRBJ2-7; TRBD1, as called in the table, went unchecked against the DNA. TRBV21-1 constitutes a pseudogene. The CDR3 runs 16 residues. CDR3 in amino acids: CASSTIPGQGEYEQYF. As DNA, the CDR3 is TGTGCCAGCAGCACGATACCGGGACAGGGGGAGTACGAGCAGTACTTC.

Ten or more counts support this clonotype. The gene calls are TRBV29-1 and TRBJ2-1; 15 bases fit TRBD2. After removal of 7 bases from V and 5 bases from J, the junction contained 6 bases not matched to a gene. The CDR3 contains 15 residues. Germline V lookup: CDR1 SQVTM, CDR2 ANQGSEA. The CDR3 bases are TGCAGCGGCCGGACTAGCGGGGGGGCCGACAATGAGCAGTTCTTC. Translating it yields CSGRTSGGADNEQFF.

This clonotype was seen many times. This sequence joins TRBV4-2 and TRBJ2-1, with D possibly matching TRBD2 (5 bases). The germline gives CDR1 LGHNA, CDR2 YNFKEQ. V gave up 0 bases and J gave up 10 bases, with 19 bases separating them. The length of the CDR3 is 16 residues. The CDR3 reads CASSQEEGFQGSEQFF. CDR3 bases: TGTGCCAGCAGCCAAGAAGAGGGTTTTCAAGGCAGCGAGCAGTTCTTC.

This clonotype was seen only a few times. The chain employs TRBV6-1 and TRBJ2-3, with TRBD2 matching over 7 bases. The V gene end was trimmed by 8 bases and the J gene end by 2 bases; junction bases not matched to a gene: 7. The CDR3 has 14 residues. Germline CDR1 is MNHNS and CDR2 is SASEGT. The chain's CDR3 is CASRPGLLTDTQYF. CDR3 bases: TGTGCCAGCCGACCGGGACTACTCACAGATACGCAGTATTTT.

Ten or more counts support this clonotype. The CDR3 region has the DNA TGTGCCACCAGTGATGCGACAGGGTGGGGGACCGGGGAGCTGTTTTTT. This translates into CATSDATGWGTGELFF. The rearrangement joins TRBV24-1 to TRBJ2-2, with TRBD1 matching 7 bases. CDR3 length: 16 residues. Germline CDR1 and CDR2: KGHDR and SFDVKD. With V trimmed by 3 bases and J by 5 bases, 8 bases remained unmatched.

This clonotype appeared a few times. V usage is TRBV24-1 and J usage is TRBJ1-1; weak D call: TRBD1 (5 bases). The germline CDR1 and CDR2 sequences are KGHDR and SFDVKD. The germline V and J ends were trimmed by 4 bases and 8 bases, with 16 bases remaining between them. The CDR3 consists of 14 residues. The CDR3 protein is CATSDLGRTREAFF. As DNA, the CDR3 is TGTGCCACCAGTGACTTGGGACGGACCCGGGAAGCTTTCTTT.

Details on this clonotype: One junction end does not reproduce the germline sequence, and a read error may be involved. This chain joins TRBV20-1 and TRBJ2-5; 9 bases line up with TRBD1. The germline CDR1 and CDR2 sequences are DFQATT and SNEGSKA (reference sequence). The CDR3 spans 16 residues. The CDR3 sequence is CCARNRDRDPLSTQYF. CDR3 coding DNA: TGCTGTGCTAGAAACCGGGACAGGGACCCCCTTTCGACCCAGTACTTC.

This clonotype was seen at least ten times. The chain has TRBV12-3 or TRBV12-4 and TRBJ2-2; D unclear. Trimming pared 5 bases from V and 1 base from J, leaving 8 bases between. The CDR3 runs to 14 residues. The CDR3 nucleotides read TGTGCCAGCAGTGATCGACAGAACACCGGGGAGCTGTTTTTT. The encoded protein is CASSDRQNTGELFF.

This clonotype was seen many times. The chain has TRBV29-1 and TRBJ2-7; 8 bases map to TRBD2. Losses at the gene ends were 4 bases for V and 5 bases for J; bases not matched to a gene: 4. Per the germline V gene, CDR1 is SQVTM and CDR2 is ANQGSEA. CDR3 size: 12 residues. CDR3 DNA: TGCAGCGTTGGGAGCGGGGGTAACGAGCAGTACTTC. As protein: CSVGSGGNEQYF.

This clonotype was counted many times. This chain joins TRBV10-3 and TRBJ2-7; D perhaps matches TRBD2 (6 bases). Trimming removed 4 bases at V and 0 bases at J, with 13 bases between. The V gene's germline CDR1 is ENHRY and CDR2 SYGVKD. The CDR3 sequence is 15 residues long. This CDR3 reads CAISGMAGNSYEQYF. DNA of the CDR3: TGTGCCATCAGTGGAATGGCGGGGAACTCCTACGAGCAGTACTTC.

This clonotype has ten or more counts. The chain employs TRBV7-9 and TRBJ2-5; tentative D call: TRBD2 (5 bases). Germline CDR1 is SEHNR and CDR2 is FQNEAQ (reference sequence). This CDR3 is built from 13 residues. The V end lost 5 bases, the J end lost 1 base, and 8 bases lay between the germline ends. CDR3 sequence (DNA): TGTGCCAGCAGCCTAGAGGGCCAAGAGACCCAGTACTTC. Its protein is CASSLEGQETQYF.

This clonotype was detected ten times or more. The CDR3 spells CASSIGTSGSADTQYF. The CDR3 coding sequence is TGTGCCAGCAGCATCGGGACTAGCGGGAGTGCAGATACGCAGTATTTT. V is TRBV7-7 and J is TRBJ2-3; TRBD2 matches at 14 bases. Germline CDR1 and CDR2: SSHAT and FNYEAQ (reference sequence). The J segment lost 4 bases and the V segment lost 5 bases, leaving 5 bases of the junction unmatched. CDR3 size: 16 residues.

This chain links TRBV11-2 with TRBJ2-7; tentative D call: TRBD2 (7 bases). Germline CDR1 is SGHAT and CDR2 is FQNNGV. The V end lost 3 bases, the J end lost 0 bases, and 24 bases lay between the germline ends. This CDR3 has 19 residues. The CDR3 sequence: CASSLTSPWGRGNSYEQYF. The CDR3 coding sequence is TGTGCCAGCAGCTTGACCAGTCCATGGGGGCGGGGGAACTCCTACGAGCAGTACTTC.

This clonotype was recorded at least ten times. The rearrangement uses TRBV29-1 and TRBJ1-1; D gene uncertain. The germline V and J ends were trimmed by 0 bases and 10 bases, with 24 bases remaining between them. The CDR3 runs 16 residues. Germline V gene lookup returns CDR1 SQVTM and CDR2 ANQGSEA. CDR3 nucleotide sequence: TGCAGCGTTGAAGAGACCCCTATAATATCGACCGAACGAGCTTTCTTT. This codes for CSVEETPIISTERAFF.

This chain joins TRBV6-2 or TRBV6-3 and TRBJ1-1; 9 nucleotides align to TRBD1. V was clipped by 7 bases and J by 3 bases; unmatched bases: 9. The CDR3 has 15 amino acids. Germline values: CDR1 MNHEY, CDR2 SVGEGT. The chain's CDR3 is CASTQTGGQDTEAFF. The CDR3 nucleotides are TGTGCCAGCACCCAAACAGGGGGCCAAGACACTGAAGCTTTCTTT.

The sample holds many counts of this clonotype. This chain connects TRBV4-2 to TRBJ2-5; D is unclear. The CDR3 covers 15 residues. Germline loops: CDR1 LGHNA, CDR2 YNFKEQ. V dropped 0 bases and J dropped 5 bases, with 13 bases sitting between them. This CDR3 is CASSQDGKHSETQYF. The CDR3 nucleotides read TGTGCCAGCAGCCAAGACGGCAAACATTCCGAGACCCAGTACTTC.

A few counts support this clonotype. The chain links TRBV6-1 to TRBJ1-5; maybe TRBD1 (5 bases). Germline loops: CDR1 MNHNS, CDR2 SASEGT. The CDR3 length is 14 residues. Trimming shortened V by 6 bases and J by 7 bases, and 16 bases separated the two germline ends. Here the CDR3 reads CASSEVGRGQPQHF. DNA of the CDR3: TGTGCCAGCAGCGAGGTAGGGCGGGGGCAGCCCCAGCATTTT.

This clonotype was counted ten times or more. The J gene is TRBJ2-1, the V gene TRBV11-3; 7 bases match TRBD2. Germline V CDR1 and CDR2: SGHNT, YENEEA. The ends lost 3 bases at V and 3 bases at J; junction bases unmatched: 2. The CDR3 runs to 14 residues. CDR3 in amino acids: CASSFSGVYNEQFF. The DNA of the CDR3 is TGTGCCAGCAGCTTCAGCGGGGTCTACAATGAGCAGTTCTTC.

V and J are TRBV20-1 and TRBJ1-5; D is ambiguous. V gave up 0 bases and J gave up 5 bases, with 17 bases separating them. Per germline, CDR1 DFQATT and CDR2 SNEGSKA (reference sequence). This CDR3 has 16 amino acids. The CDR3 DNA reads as TGCAGTGCTAGAGATTTTCTTCAAAGTTCCCATCAGCCCCAGCATTTT. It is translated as CSARDFLQSSHQPQHF.

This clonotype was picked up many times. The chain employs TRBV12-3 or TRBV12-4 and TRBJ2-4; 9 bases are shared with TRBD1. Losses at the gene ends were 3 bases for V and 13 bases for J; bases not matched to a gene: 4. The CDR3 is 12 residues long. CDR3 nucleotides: TGTGCCAGCAGTTTCGGGGACAGGGCCCAGTACTTC. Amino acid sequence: CASSFGDRAQYF.